Listed below are T cell receptor beta chains from one sample, sequenced in a study of blood T cell repertoires in COVID-19. This table comes from immunoSEQ multiplex PCR, and its TCRdb copy is limited to in-frame clones, with some not included. The sample contains around 300,000 clones, just under 90% of which appear only once. Sequenced material: PBMCs or T cells enriched from blood (not recorded which). The receptors shown here come from a woman aged 25 to 39 who had recovered from COVID-19. CDR3s include the opening cysteine and the closing phenylalanine or tryptophan. The D gene is left open where the match is weak. Some rows mark clone size as missing; the rest say once, few, many or name a class of expanded clone.

size: NA; J: TRBJ2-3; V: TRBV3-1/TRBV3-2; D: TRBD2; DNA: TGTGCCAGCGGTGACACTTCTTCTAGCGGGAGTTCAGATACGCAGTATTTT; CDR3: CASGDTSSSGSSDTQYF
size: NA; J: TRBJ1-1; V: TRBV6-5; D: TRBD1; DNA: TGTGCCAGCAGGGCGGGACAGGGGTTGTTCTTT; CDR3: CASRAGQGLFF
size: NA; J: TRBJ2-1; V: TRBV10-3; D: NA; DNA: TGTGCCATCAGTGAGTCCCGGAGCAATGAGCAGTTCTTC; CDR3: CAISESRSNEQFF
size: many; J: TRBJ1-1; V: TRBV11-2; D: TRBD1; DNA: TGTGCCAGCAGCTCGGGACAGCCCCGTGAGGCTTTCTTT; CDR3: CASSSGQPREAFF
size: NA; J: TRBJ1-2; V: TRBV7-6; D: TRBD1; DNA: TGTGCCAGCAGCCGGACAGGGAACTATGGCTACACCTTC; CDR3: CASSRTGNYGYTF
size: NA; J: TRBJ1-4; V: TRBV7-9; D: TRBD1; DNA: TGTGCCAGCAGCTCCAGGGGGAGAGGTGAAAAACTGTTTTTT; CDR3: CASSSRGRGEKLFF
size: NA; J: TRBJ1-2; V: TRBV5-1; D: NA; DNA: TGCGCCAGCAATATGGCAGGGGCCACTTCTATGGGGTACACCTTC; CDR3: CASNMAGATSMGYTF
size: few; J: TRBJ1-2; V: TRBV5-1; D: TRBD1; DNA: TGCGCCAGCAGCTTTACCGGGACAGATCACTATGGCTACACCTTC; CDR3: CASSFTGTDHYGYTF
size: NA; J: TRBJ1-1; V: TRBV19; D: TRBD1; DNA: TGTGCCAGTAGTATAGGCGGACAGGGTGCGAACACTGAAGCTTTCTTT; CDR3: CASSIGGQGANTEAFF
size: NA; J: TRBJ2-7; V: TRBV4-1; D: TRBD2; DNA: TGCGCCAGCAGCCACAGGACTAGCGGGACCTACGAGCAGTACTTC; CDR3: CASSHRTSGTYEQYF
size: once; J: TRBJ1-1; V: TRBV19; D: TRBD1; DNA: TGTGCCAGTATTGGAGACAGGGGCAGGTTCACTGAAGCTTTCTTT; CDR3: CASIGDRGRFTEAFF
size: NA; J: TRBJ2-1; V: TRBV24-1; D: TRBD1; DNA: TGTGCCACCAGTGATTTATTACAGGGGAACGGCAATGAGCAGTTCTTC; CDR3: CATSDLLQGNGNEQFF
size: NA; J: TRBJ2-7; V: TRBV7-9; D: NA; DNA: TGTGCCAGCAGCTTAGTCCTGCCCGGGGCCTACGAGCAGTACTTC; CDR3: CASSLVLPGAYEQYF
size: once; J: TRBJ2-3; V: TRBV18; D: NA; DNA: TGTGCCAGCTCACCCCCCAGCGGACCAAGCACAGATACGCAGTATTTT; CDR3: CASSPPSGPSTDTQYF
size: NA; J: TRBJ2-2; V: TRBV2; D: TRBD2; DNA: TGTGCCAGCACTGGGACTAGCGACTACACCGGGGAGCTGTTTTTT; CDR3: CASTGTSDYTGELFF
size: NA; J: TRBJ2-6; V: TRBV6-4; D: NA; DNA: TGTGCCAGCAGACCCAACGGGGTAGCCGGGGCCAACGTCCTGACTTTC; CDR3: CASRPNGVAGANVLTF
size: NA; J: TRBJ1-2; V: TRBV30; D: NA; DNA: TGTGCCTGGAGCTTCAGGAATTCCGTTGGCTACACCTTC; CDR3: CAWSFRNSVGYTF
size: NA; J: TRBJ2-6; V: TRBV10-3; D: TRBD1; DNA: TGTGCCATCAGTGCTCTTCCCGGGACAGGGTACGTTTCTGGGGCCAACGTCCTGACTTTC; CDR3: CAISALPGTGYVSGANVLTF
size: NA; J: TRBJ2-1; V: TRBV2; D: TRBD2; DNA: TGTGCCAGCATGGAGGGAGGGCCCTACAATGAGCAGTTCTTC; CDR3: CASMEGGPYNEQFF
size: NA; J: TRBJ1-2; V: TRBV29-1; D: NA; DNA: TGCAGCGTTGAAGATCGAGGGAAGTCGTCAAAACTCTCACCTAACTATGGCTACACCTTC; CDR3: CSVEDRGKSSKLSPNYGYTF
size: NA; J: TRBJ1-2; V: TRBV20-1; D: NA; DNA: TGCAGTGCTGAGGAGGACTATGGCTACACCTTC; CDR3: CSAEEDYGYTF
size: NA; J: TRBJ2-7; V: TRBV12-5; D: TRBD2; DNA: TGTGCTAGTGGTTTGGCCGGGGGGGACTACGAGCAGTACTTC; CDR3: CASGLAGGDYEQYF
size: few; J: TRBJ2-3; V: TRBV18; D: TRBD1; DNA: TGTGCCAGCTCACTACAACGGACAGGGAGAGGGACAGATACGCAGTATTTT; CDR3: CASSLQRTGRGTDTQYF
size: NA; J: TRBJ2-7; V: TRBV11-2; D: NA; DNA: TGTGCCAGCAGCCGACTACTCCTCTACGAGCAGTACTTC; CDR3: CASSRLLLYEQYF
size: NA; J: TRBJ2-5; V: TRBV10-3; D: TRBD1; DNA: TGTGCCATCAGTGAGGCCGGGACAGGGAACCAAGAGACCCAGTACTTC; CDR3: CAISEAGTGNQETQYF
size: NA; J: TRBJ2-7; V: TRBV4-3; D: NA; DNA: TGCGCCAGCAGCCAAGATCATGGGCCGAGCTACGAGCAGTACTTC; CDR3: CASSQDHGPSYEQYF
size: few; J: TRBJ2-3; V: TRBV15; D: TRBD1; DNA: TGTGCCACCAGCAGCGGGACAGCCTCTAGCACAGATACGCAGTATTTT; CDR3: CATSSGTASSTDTQYF
size: NA; J: TRBJ2-3; V: TRBV29-1; D: TRBD1; DNA: TGCAGCGTCGGAAGGACAGGGGTCGCAGATACGCAGTATTTT; CDR3: CSVGRTGVADTQYF
size: once; J: TRBJ2-5; V: TRBV7-9; D: NA; DNA: TGTGCCAGCAGCTCATCTGTCCTAGGCGGGACCATCCAAGAGACCCAGTACTTC; CDR3: CASSSSVLGGTIQETQYF
size: NA; J: TRBJ2-5; V: TRBV5-1; D: NA; DNA: TGCGCCAGCAGCTTAATTGTCGGACTCCAGGGGGGAGAGACCCAGTACTTC; CDR3: CASSLIVGLQGGETQYF
size: NA; J: TRBJ2-2; V: TRBV6-5; D: TRBD1; DNA: TGTGCCAGCAGCACCGGGACAGACGACACCGGGGAGCTGTTTTTT; CDR3: CASSTGTDDTGELFF